Included here is one T cell receptor (beta chain) sequence, with context. Participants came from about two dozen US areas, aged about 18 to 95 years. Cohorts were determined from participant-reported clinical history. Two consecutive negative NP/OP PCR tests, clearance, or resolved symptoms defined Cohort 3 recovery. Measured with immunoSEQ multiplex PCR; TCRdb has only the in-frame clones, and not every one. In the table there are over 350,000 clones, about 86% of which are singletons. The data were taken from a study of blood T cell repertoires in COVID-19. Study overall: The study drew acute and convalescent COVID-19 samples from the United States, Italy and Spain.

Trimming removed 6 bases from V and 5 bases from J; junction bases left unmatched: 3. There are 12 residues in the CDR3. Germline V CDR1 and CDR2: MNHEY, SMNVEV (reference sequence). Sequenced input: PBMCs or T cells enriched from blood (not recorded which). The chain recombines TRBV27 with TRBJ1-2; 7 bases are a match to TRBD1. This TCR was sampled from a woman aged 50 to 60 who had recovered from COVID-19. Here the CDR3 DNA reads TGTGCCAGCAGACAGGGGACTTATGGCTACACCTTC. Translation: CASRQGTYGYTF.